The entry that follows covers one T cell receptor (beta chain) sequence. This is likely a read error, given that the CDR3 carries no conserved phenylalanine or tryptophan at its end. Each CDR3 protein is one row after TCRdb ran MiXCR on the 5' RACE reads. The top ten clones hold 12% of a sample with 350,000 to 450,000 distinct CDR3 sequences, around a sixth of them seen once. These data come from a study of identical twins. V dropped 6 bases and J dropped 2; count of bases not matched to a gene: 7. The CDR3 totals 15 residues. The V gene's germline CDR1 is MNHNS and CDR2 SASEGT. The rearrangement joins TRBV6-1 to TRBJ1-5; 7 nucleotides align to TRBD1. The receptor was isolated from a man aged 45 to 65 in good health. The specimen sequenced was naive T cells sorted from blood. The CDR3 is CASRDNRGRNQPQHL. The CDR3 region has the DNA TGTGCCAGCAGGGATAACAGGGGTCGCAATCAGCCCCAGCATCTT.